This T cell receptor (beta chain) was recorded in a study of blood T cell repertoires in COVID-19. Background on the study: Donors in the United States, Italy and Spain gave samples during acute or convalescent COVID-19.

The CDR3 length is 16 residues. Germline V gives CDR1 LGHNA, CDR2 YNFKEQ. The V and J ends lost 0 bases and 2 bases respectively, with 13 bases between them. Per the study methods: Estimates of nucleated cell counts were drawn from the amplification of reference gene primers. Assay: immunoSEQ multiplex PCR; the TCRdb copy retains only in-frame clones and omits some. V, J and clone size derive from that table, while D and trimming were established from the DNA sequence. The table records 160,000 or so clones, around four fifths of them present only once. The receptor's source is an older man with active or convalescent COVID-19. The specimen was peripheral blood. This chain joins TRBV4-2 and TRBJ1-1; D might be TRBD1 (5 bases). The CDR3 here is CASSQDGSGSNTEAFF. DNA for the CDR3: TGTGCCAGCAGCCAAGATGGGTCAGGGTCCAACACTGAAGCTTTCTTT.